This TCR beta chain was profiled in a study of metastatic and nonmetastatic thyroid tumors. Study as a whole: Malignant and benign thyroid patients had repertoires compared in peripheral blood and tumor or nodule tissue.

Patients underwent thyroid surgery, and none had received any treatment before it. Original processing notes: Using the CDR3 differences seen across clinicopathological groups, the authors built a distant-metastasis classifier for papillary thyroid cancer, which was meant to discriminate distant-metastatic patients. TCRdb re-called clones from the PCR reads using MiXCR. These V and J calls are TCRdb output, not the study's own analysis. Of about 22,000 clones in the sample, roughly 18% were seen once. This clone counts as medium-sized (0.01 to 0.1%). Its antigen is undetermined. With V trimmed by 5 bases and J by 7 bases, 17 bases remained unmatched. The CDR3 consists of 16 residues. Germline lookup yields CDR1 MNHNS and CDR2 SASEGT. Overall study findings and caveats: In both blood and tumor samples, TCR beta diversity was reported significantly higher for malignant than benign nodules.

The TCR was taken from a male donor with papillary thyroid cancer or a benign thyroid nodule (not recorded which). Some clones in this sample may be carry-over from other donors' samples. V and J are TRBV6-1 and TRBJ2-7; 7 bases fit TRBD2. Sequencing used adjacent normal tissue. This chain's CDR3 is CASSPGGGGATREQYF. The DNA of the CDR3 is TGTGCCAGCAGTCCGGGAGGTGGGGGAGCTACTCGGGAGCAGTACTTC.